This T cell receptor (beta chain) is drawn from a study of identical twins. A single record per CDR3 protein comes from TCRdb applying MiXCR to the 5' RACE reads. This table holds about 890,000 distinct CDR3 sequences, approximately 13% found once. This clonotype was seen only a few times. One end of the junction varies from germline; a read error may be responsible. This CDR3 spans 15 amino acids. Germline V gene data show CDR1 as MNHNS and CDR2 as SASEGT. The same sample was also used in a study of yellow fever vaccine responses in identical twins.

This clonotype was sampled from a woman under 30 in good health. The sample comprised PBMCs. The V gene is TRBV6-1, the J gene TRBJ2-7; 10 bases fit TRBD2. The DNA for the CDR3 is TGTGCCAGCAGAGAAGGACTAGCGGCAGTCTACGAGCAGTATTTC. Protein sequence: CASREGLAAVYEQYF.